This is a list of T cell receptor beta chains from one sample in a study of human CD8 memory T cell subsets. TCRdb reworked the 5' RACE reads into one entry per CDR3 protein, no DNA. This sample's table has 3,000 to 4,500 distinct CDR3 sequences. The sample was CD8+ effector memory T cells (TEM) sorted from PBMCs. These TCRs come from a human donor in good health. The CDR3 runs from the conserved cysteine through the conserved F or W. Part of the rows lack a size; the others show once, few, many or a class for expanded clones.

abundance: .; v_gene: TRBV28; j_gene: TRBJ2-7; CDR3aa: CASSPRETGGPLEQYF
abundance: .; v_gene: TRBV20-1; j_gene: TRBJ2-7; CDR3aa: CSARGTGDYEQYF
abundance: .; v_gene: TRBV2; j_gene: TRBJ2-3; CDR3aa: CASPGGSAVFGGTDTQYF
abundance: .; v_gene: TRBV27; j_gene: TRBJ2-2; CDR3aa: CASSLFLARGQSFANTGELFF
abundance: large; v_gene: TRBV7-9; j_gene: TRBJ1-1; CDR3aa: CASSLNTLDTEAFF
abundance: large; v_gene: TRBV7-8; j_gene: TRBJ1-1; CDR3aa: CASSLQDRTEAFF
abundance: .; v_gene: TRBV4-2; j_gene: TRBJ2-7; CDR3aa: CASSQDGPGQVYALYF
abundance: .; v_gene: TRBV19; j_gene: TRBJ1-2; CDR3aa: CASSIGGGDGYTF
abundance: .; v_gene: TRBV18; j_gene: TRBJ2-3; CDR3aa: CASSQMSPGQGADTQYF
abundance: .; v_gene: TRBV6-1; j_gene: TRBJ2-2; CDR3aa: CASSERASNTGELFF
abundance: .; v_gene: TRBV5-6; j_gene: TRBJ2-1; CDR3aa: CASSSSSNEQFF
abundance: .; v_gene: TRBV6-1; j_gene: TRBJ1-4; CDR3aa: CASSQSGEGEKLFF
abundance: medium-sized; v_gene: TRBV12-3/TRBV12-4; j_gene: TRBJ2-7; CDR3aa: CASSPEWVAGEGLPEQYF
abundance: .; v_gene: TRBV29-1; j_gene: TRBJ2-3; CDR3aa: CSVEPRATDTQYF
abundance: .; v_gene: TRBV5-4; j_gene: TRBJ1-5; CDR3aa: CASSLEMGQPQHF
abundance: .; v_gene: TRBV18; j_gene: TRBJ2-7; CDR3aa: CASSPGRSYEQYF
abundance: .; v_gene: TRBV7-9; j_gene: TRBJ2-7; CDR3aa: CASSLGTGIYEQYF
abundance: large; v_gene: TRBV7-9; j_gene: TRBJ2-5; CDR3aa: CASSPGLLYETQYF
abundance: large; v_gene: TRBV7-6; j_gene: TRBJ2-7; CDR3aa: CASSFRWGNEQYF
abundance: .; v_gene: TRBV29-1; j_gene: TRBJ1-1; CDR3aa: CSVGSEIEAFF
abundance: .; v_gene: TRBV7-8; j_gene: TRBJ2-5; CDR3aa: CASSPLAGTGETQYF
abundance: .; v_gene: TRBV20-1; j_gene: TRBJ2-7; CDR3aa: CSARGLSSYEQYF
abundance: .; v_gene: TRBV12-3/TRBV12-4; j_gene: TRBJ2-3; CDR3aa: CASSPDRMRDTQYF
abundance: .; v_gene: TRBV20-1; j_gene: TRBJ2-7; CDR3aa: CSAPREHEQYF
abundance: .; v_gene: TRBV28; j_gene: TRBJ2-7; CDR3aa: CASSTMPVGGPYEQYF
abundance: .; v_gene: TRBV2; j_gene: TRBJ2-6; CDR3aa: CASSEASSYSGANVLTF
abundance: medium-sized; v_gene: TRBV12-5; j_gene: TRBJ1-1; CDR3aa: CASGLVRGSVRDTEAFF
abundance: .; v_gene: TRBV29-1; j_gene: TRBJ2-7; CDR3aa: CSAGSGKGYEQYF
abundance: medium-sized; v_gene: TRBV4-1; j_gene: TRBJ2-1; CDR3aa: CASSQEPGNSYNEQFF
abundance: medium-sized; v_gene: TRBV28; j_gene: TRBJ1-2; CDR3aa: CASGAGLDYGYTF
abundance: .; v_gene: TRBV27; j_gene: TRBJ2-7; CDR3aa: CASTGLAGGYSYEQYF
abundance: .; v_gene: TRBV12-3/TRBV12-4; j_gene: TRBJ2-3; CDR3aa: CASSLAGGIDTQYF
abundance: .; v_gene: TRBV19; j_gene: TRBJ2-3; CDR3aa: CASSPSSTDTQYF
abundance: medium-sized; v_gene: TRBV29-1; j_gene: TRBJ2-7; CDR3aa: CSVEVGTGYEQYF
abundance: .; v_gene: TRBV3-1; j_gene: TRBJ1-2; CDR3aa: CASSQGRHSTNYGYTF
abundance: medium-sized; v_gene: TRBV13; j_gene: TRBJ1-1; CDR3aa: CASSGEGDTEAFF
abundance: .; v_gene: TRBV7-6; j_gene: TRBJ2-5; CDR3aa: CASRAPGLGETQYF
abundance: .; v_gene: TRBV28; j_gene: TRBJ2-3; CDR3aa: CASSFGGPTDTQYF
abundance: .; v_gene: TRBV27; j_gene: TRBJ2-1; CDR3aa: CASSRVAGDNEQFF
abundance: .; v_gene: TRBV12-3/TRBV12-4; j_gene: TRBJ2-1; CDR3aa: CASSLAGGYNEQFF
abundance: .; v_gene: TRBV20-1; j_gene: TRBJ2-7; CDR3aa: CSARRLNGHEQYF
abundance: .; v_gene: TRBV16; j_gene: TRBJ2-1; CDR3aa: CASTAGVPYNEQFF
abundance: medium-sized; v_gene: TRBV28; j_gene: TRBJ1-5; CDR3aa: CASSPVVDRFSNQPQHF
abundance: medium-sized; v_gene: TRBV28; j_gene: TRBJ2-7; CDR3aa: CASKIGQGGYEQYF
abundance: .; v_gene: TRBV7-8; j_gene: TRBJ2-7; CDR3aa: CASSLGQGAYEQYF
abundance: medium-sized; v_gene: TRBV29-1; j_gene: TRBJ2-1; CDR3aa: CSANLYAGVIDEQFF
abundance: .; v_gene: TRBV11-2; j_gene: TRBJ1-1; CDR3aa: CASSLGGPNTEAFF
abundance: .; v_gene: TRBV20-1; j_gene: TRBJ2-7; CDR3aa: CSAGLHSYEQYF
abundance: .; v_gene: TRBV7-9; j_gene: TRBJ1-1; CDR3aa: CASTPGVRTEAFF
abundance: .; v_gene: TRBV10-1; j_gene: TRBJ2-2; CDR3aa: CASHSIRVGGELFF
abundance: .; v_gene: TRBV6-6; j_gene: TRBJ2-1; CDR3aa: CASSFGQVPNEQFF
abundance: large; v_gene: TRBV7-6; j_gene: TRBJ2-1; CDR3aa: CASSLANGRAVDEQFF
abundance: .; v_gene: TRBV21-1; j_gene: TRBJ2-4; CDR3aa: CASSSRTISPLVIQYF